This paragraph covers one TCR beta chain sequence. The CDR3 has 13 residues. Germline assignment: CDR1 KGHSH and CDR2 LQKENI. V shed 2 bases and J shed 6 bases, with 10 bases lying between them. In the original processing: Reference gene primer amplification yielded estimated nucleated cell counts. Libraries were prepared by immunoSEQ multiplex PCR; TCRdb keeps only in-frame clonotypes and omits some of them. The V and J calls and clone size come from that table; D and trimming were worked out from the DNA. Counted here are more than 300,000 clones, more than 75% occurring once; the ten biggest clones make up about 1.1%. The data originate from a study of blood T cell repertoires in COVID-19. Cohorts were assigned according to the clinical history that participants reported.

This clonotype was sampled from a woman aged 18-29 years who had recovered from COVID-19. This chain uses TRBV18 with TRBJ1-2; perhaps TRBD1 as D (6 bases). Material for sequencing was PBMCs or T cells enriched from blood (not recorded which). CDR3 bases: TGTGCCAGCTCACCAAGGGGGGGCGATGGCTACACCTTC. Amino acids: CASSPRGGDGYTF.